These T cell receptor beta chains were read from a single sample in a study of beta chain features in type 1 diabetes. Method: immunoSEQ multiplex PCR; TCRdb's copy keeps in-frame clones and lacks some. Found here are roughly 330,000 clones, more than 9.5% of them singletons; the top ten hold 0.015%. Sequencing was carried out using naive CD4+ T cells from blood. The receptors come from a woman aged 25 to 39 in good health. Each CDR3 is given with its conserved first and last residue. A D gene is named only where the DNA matches it firmly. Expanded clones are given a class, and other clones once, few, many or no size at all.

size	J	D	V	CDR3	DNA
.	TRBJ2-3	.	TRBV18	CASSPLPLDTQYF	TGTGCCAGCTCACCCCTCCCCCTAGATACGCAGTATTTT
.	TRBJ2-7	.	TRBV14	CASSQVRGGGPYF	TGTGCCAGCAGCCAAGTTCGGGGAGGCGGTCCGTACTTC
.	TRBJ2-2	TRBD1	TRBV5-1	CASSSGTGPTGELFF	TGCGCCAGCAGTTCCGGGACAGGGCCCACCGGGGAGCTGTTTTTT
.	TRBJ2-7	.	TRBV14	CASSQGLGLEQYF	TGTGCCAGCAGCCAAGGACTGGGTCTTGAGCAGTACTTC
.	TRBJ1-1	.	TRBV7-3	CASSLLSMDTEAFF	TGTGCCAGCAGCCTCCTAAGTATGGACACTGAAGCTTTCTTT
.	TRBJ2-1	.	TRBV7-2	CASSISGSSYNEQFF	TGTGCCAGCAGCATCAGCGGAAGCTCCTACAATGAGCAGTTCTTC
few	TRBJ2-5	TRBD1	TRBV28	CASSFRQGAGETQYF	TGTGCCAGCAGTTTTAGACAGGGGGCGGGTGAGACCCAGTACTTC
few	TRBJ2-3	.	TRBV7-9	CASSPDKFSTDTQYF	TGTGCCAGCAGCCCTGACAAATTTAGCACAGATACGCAGTATTTT
.	TRBJ1-2	.	TRBV30	CAWSALYYGYTF	TGTGCCTGGAGTGCCCTATACTATGGCTACACCTTC
few	TRBJ2-5	.	TRBV30	CAWSGGGRAETQYF	TGTGCCTGGAGTGGTGGTGGCAGGGCCGAGACCCAGTACTTC
.	TRBJ2-1	.	TRBV5-1	CASSSLGGIYNEQFF	TGCGCCAGCAGCTCACTAGGGGGTATCTACAATGAGCAGTTCTTC
few	TRBJ2-7	.	TRBV18	CASSLPGEQYF	TGTGCCAGCTCTCTCCCCGGCGAGCAGTACTTC
.	TRBJ2-2	TRBD2	TRBV5-4	CASSLGILAGETGELFF	TGTGCCAGCAGCTTGGGGATTCTAGCGGGAGAGACCGGGGAGCTGTTTTTT
few	TRBJ2-5	TRBD1	TRBV19	CATQGAETQYF	TGTGCTACGCAGGGGGCAGAGACCCAGTACTTC
.	TRBJ2-7	.	TRBV18	CASKSATYEQYF	TGTGCCAGCAAGAGCGCAACCTACGAGCAGTACTTC
few	TRBJ2-1	.	TRBV28	CASSPLGVEQFF	TGTGCCAGCAGTCCCTTAGGAGTTGAGCAGTTCTTC
.	TRBJ2-6	TRBD1	TRBV5-6	CASSFMGRGLSGANVLTF	TGTGCCAGCAGCTTTATGGGCAGGGGGCTATCTGGGGCCAACGTCCTGACTTTC
.	TRBJ2-3	.	TRBV30	CAWSRNPSGSTDTQYF	TGTGCCTGGAGTCGAAACCCAAGCGGGAGCACAGATACGCAGTATTTT
few	TRBJ2-1	TRBD2	TRBV4-3	CASSQDKGLADHNEQFF	TGCGCCAGCAGCCAAGATAAGGGACTAGCGGACCACAATGAGCAGTTCTTC
few	TRBJ2-3	.	TRBV4-3	CASSQEVTGTSGDTQYF	TGCGCCAGCAGCCAAGAGGTAACAGGGACGTCAGGGGATACGCAGTATTTT
few	TRBJ2-7	TRBD1	TRBV18	CASSPGTGVTYEQYF	TGTGCCAGCTCACCTGGGACAGGGGTTACCTACGAGCAGTACTTC
.	TRBJ2-1	.	TRBV5-1	CASSLEAGRYNEQFF	TGCGCCAGCAGCTTGGAGGCAGGCCGATACAATGAGCAGTTCTTC
.	TRBJ1-5	TRBD1	TRBV7-2	CASTEQQTGNGQPQHF	TGTGCCAGCACAGAGCAACAGACAGGGAACGGTCAGCCCCAGCATTTT
.	TRBJ1-1	.	TRBV18	CASSPGAGTGTEAFF	TGTGCCAGCTCACCAGGTGCGGGGACTGGCACTGAAGCTTTCTTT
few	TRBJ2-3	TRBD2	TRBV28	CAATSGITDTQYF	TGTGCCGCCACCAGCGGGATCACAGATACGCAGTATTTT
.	TRBJ2-3	.	TRBV7-2	CASSIAELTDTQYF	TGTGCCAGCAGCATAGCGGAGCTTACAGATACGCAGTATTTT
.	TRBJ2-7	TRBD1	TRBV28	CASSSGQGLYEQYF	TGTGCCAGCAGTTCGGGACAGGGGCTCTACGAGCAGTACTTC
.	TRBJ2-3	TRBD2	TRBV10-3	CAISGDETSGSTDTQYF	TGTGCCATCAGCGGTGACGAGACTAGCGGGAGTACAGATACGCAGTATTTT
.	TRBJ2-5	TRBD2	TRBV29-1	CSVEGSSGRAETQYF	TGCAGCGTTGAGGGCTCTAGCGGGAGGGCAGAGACCCAGTACTTC
few	TRBJ2-5	TRBD2	TRBV6-6	CASAPSGRGVQETQYF	TGTGCCAGCGCCCCCAGCGGGAGGGGCGTTCAAGAGACCCAGTACTTC
.	TRBJ1-2	.	TRBV9	CASSAQVDNYGYTF	TGTGCCAGCAGCGCACAGGTCGACAACTATGGCTACACCTTC
.	TRBJ2-5	TRBD2	TRBV29-1	CSVRTSVVETQYF	TGCAGCGTAAGGACTAGCGTAGTGGAGACCCAGTACTTC
.	TRBJ1-4	TRBD1	TRBV25-1	CASSENRGLNEKLFF	TGTGCCAGCAGTGAAAACAGGGGACTTAATGAAAAACTGTTTTTT
few	TRBJ2-1	.	TRBV5-6	CASSKGLSLTNEQFF	TGTGCCAGCAGCAAAGGACTATCCCTGACGAATGAGCAGTTCTTC
few	TRBJ2-7	TRBD1	TRBV4-3	CASSQWQGVYEQYF	TGCGCCAGCAGCCAATGGCAGGGGGTCTACGAGCAGTACTTC
few	TRBJ2-3	TRBD2	TRBV25-1	CASSLAGGYTDTQYF	TGTGCCAGCAGCTTAGCGGGGGGATACACAGATACGCAGTATTTT
few	TRBJ2-7	.	TRBV6-5	CASSYTDTSFGEQYF	TGTGCCAGCAGTTACACCGACACCTCCTTCGGAGAGCAGTACTTC
.	TRBJ2-5	.	TRBV7-9	CASRLMDSGETQYF	TGTGCCAGCCGACTGATGGATTCGGGAGAGACCCAGTACTTC
few	TRBJ2-1	TRBD2	TRBV6-1	CASRLAGGVYNEQFF	TGTGCCAGCAGATTAGCGGGAGGGGTCTACAATGAGCAGTTCTTC
.	TRBJ2-1	TRBD2	TRBV19	CASSFSGTSGFDEQFF	TGTGCCAGTAGTTTTTCCGGGACTAGCGGTTTTGATGAGCAGTTCTTC
few	TRBJ2-1	.	TRBV9	CASSVVAAGEQFF	TGTGCCAGCAGCGTAGTGGCAGCGGGTGAGCAGTTCTTC
few	TRBJ2-1	TRBD1	TRBV18	CASSPRQGGAYNEQFF	TGTGCCAGCTCACCACGTCAAGGGGGCGCCTACAATGAGCAGTTCTTC
.	TRBJ2-5	.	TRBV19	CASSNQGGGSGTQYF	TGTGCCAGTAGCAATCAGGGGGGAGGTTCAGGGACCCAGTACTTC
few	TRBJ2-5	TRBD1	TRBV29-1	CSVEGRGLETQYF	TGCAGCGTTGAGGGCAGGGGGCTAGAGACCCAGTACTTC
few	TRBJ2-7	.	TRBV29-1	CSNEVICQKTYEQYF	TGCAGCAATGAGGTGATCTGCCAAAAAACCTACGAGCAGTACTTC
.	TRBJ2-4	.	TRBV9	CASSSTGKNIQYF	TGTGCCAGCAGTTCTACAGGGAAAAACATTCAGTACTTC
few	TRBJ2-1	TRBD2	TRBV5-1	CASSTGLAGEEFF	TGCGCCAGCAGCACCGGACTAGCGGGAGAGGAGTTCTTC
.	TRBJ1-4	TRBD1	TRBV15	CATSRLGRQGNEKLFF	TGTGCCACCAGCAGACTAGGAAGACAGGGGAATGAAAAACTGTTTTTT
few	TRBJ2-1	.	TRBV7-9	CASSWDTDDNEQFF	TGTGCCAGCAGCTGGGACACCGACGACAATGAGCAGTTCTTC
.	TRBJ2-5	TRBD2	TRBV7-3	CASSGSGIRQETQYF	TGTGCCAGCAGCGGAAGCGGGATAAGGCAAGAGACCCAGTACTTC
.	TRBJ2-7	TRBD1	TRBV15	CATGQGATYEQYF	TGTGCCACCGGACAGGGGGCCACCTACGAGCAGTACTTC
.	TRBJ2-7	TRBD2	TRBV14	CASSQDAGRGRLEQYF	TGTGCCAGCAGCCAAGACGCGGGGCGCGGGAGGCTCGAGCAGTACTTC
.	TRBJ2-7	.	TRBV5-1	CASSTAAGSSYEQYF	TGCGCCAGCAGCACTGCTGCAGGTAGCTCCTACGAGCAGTACTTC
.	TRBJ2-1	.	TRBV11-3	CASSLDERPDNEQFF	TGTGCCAGCAGCTTAGATGAGCGGCCAGACAATGAGCAGTTCTTC
.	TRBJ2-3	.	TRBV7-2	CASSPTGPGHSTDTQYF	TGTGCCAGCAGCCCGACGGGGCCGGGACATAGCACAGATACGCAGTATTTT
few	TRBJ2-7	.	TRBV18	CASSAGILNEQYF	TGTGCCAGCTCCGCGGGTATTCTAAACGAGCAGTACTTC
few	TRBJ2-2	.	TRBV9	CASSPRGEWSRGTGELFF	TGTGCCAGCAGCCCACGGGGAGAGTGGAGCCGGGGCACCGGGGAGCTGTTTTTT
.	TRBJ2-7	TRBD1	TRBV18	CASSPPEGQGAYEQYF	TGTGCCAGCTCACCGCCAGAGGGACAGGGGGCCTACGAGCAGTACTTC